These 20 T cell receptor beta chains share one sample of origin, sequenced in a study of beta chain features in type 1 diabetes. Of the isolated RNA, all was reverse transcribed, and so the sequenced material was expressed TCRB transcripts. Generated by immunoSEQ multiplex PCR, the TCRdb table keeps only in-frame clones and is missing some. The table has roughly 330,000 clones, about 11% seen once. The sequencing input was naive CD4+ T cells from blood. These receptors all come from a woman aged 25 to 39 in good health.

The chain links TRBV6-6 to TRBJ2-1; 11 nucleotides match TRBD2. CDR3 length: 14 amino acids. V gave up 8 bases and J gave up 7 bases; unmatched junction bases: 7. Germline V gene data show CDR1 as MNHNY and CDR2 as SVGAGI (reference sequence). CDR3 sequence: CASLSGRAGNEQFF. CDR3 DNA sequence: TGTGCCAGCCTTAGCGGGAGGGCCGGTAATGAGCAGTTCTTC.

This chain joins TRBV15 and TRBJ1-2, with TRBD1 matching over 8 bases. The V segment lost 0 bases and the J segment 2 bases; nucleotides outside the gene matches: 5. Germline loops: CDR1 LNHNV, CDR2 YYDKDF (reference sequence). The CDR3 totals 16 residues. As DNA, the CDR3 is TGTGCCACCAGCAGAGATCCCGGACAGGGAAACTATGGCTACACCTTC. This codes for CATSRDPGQGNYGYTF.

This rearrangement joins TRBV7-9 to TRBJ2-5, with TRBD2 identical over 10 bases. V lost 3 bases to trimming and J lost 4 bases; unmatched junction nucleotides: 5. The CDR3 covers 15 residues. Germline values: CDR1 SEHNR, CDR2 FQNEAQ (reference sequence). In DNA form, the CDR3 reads TGTGCCAGCAGCTTGGTTATAGCGGGAGGAGAGACCCAGTACTTC. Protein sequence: CASSLVIAGGETQYF.

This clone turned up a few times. The CDR3 spells CASSRQGPSSYEQYF. The DNA of the CDR3 is TGTGCCAGCAGTCGACAGGGACCTTCCTCTTACGAGCAGTACTTC. The chain has TRBV7-9 and TRBJ2-7; 7 positions agree with TRBD1. The CDR3 loop spans 15 amino acids. J was trimmed by 4 bases and V by 6 bases; bases with no gene match: 12. In germline, CDR1 is SEHNR, CDR2 FQNEAQ (reference sequence).

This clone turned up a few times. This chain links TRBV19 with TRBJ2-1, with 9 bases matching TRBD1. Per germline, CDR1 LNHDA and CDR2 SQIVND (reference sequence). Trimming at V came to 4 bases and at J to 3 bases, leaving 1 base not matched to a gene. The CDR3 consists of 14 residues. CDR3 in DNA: TGTGCCAGTAGTAAGGGACAGGGCTACAATGAGCAGTTCTTC. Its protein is CASSKGQGYNEQFF.

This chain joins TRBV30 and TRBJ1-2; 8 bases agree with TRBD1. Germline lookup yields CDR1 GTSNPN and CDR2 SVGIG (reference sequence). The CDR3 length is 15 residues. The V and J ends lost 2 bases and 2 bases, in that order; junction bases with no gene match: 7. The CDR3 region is CAWSRLDRVNYGYTF. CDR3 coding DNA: TGTGCCTGGAGTCGATTGGACAGGGTAAACTATGGCTACACCTTC.

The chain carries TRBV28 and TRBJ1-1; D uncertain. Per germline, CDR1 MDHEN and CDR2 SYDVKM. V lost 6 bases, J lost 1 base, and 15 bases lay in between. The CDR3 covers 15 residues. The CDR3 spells CASSNVQDWNTEAFF. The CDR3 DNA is TGTGCCAGCAGCAACGTACAAGACTGGAACACTGAAGCTTTCTTT.

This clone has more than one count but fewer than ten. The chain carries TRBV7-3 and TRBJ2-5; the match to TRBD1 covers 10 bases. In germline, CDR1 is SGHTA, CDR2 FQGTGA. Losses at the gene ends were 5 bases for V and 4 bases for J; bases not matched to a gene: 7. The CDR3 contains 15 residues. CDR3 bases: TGTGCCAGCAGCCCCAGGACAGGGGGTCGAGAGACCCAGTACTTC. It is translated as CASSPRTGGRETQYF. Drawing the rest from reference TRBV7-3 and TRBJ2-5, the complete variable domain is GAGVSQTPSNKVTEKGKYVELRCDPISGHTALYWYRQSLGQGPEFLIYFQGTGAADDSGLPNDRFFAVRPEGSVSTLKIQRTERGDSAVYLCASSPRTGGRETQYFGPGTRLLVL.

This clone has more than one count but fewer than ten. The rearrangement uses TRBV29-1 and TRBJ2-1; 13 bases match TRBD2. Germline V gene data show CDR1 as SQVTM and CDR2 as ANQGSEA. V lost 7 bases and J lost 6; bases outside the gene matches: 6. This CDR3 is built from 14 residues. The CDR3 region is CSARGTSGANEQFF. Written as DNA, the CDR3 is TGCAGCGCTCGAGGGACTAGCGGGGCCAATGAGCAGTTCTTC.

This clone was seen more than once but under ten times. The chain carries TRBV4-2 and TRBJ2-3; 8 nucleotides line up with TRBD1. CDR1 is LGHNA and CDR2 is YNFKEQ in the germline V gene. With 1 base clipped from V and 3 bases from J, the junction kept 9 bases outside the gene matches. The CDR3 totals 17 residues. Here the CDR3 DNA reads TGTGCCAGCAGCCAAGTTCCCTCAGGGGGCCGGACAGATACGCAGTATTTT. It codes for CASSQVPSGGRTDTQYF.

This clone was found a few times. The CDR3 coding sequence is TGTGCCTGGGAAAGGGGAAACATTCAGTACTTC. Encoded protein: CAWERGNIQYF. The V gene is TRBV30, the J gene TRBJ2-4, with D perhaps matching TRBD1 (5 bases). Per germline, CDR1 GTSNPN and CDR2 SVGIG (reference sequence). V shed 5 bases and J shed 6 bases, with 8 bases lying between them. The length of the CDR3 is 11 residues.

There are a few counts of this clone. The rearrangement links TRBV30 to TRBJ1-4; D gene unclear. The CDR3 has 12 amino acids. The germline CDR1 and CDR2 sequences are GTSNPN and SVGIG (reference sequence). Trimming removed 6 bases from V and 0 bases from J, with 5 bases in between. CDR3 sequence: CACYATNEKLFF. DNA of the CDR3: TGTGCCTGTTATGCAACTAATGAAAAACTGTTTTTT.

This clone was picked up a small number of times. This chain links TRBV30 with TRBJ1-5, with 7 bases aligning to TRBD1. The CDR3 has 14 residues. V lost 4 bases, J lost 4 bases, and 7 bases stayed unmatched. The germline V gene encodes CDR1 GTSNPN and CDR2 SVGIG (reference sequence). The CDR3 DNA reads TGTGCCTGGAATCGAGGACAGGAGAATCAGCCCCAGCATTTT. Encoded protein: CAWNRGQENQPQHF. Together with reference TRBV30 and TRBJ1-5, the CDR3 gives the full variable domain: SQTIHQWPATLVQPVGSPLSLECTVEGTSNPNLYWYRQAAGRGLQLLFYSVGIGQISSEVPQNLSASRPQDRQFILSSKKLLLSDSGFYLCAWNRGQENQPQHFGDGTRLSIL.

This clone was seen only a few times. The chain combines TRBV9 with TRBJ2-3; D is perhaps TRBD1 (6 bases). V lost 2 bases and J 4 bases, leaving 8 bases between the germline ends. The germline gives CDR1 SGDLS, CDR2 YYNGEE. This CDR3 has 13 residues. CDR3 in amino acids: CASSVGQPDTQYF. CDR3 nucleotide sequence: TGTGCCAGCAGCGTGGGACAACCAGATACGCAGTATTTT.

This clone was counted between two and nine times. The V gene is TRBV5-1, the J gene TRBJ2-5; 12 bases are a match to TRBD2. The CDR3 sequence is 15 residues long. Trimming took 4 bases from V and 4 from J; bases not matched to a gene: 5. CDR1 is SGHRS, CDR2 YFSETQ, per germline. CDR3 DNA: TGCGCCAGCAGCGTGGGACTAGCGGGCGCAGAGACCCAGTACTTC. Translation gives CASSVGLAGAETQYF.

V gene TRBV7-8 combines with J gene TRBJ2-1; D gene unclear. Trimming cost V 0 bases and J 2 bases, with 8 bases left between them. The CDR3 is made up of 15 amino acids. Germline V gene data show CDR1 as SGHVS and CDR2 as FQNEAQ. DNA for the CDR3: TGTGCCAGCAGCTTAGCCAGAAGCGCCTACAATGAGCAGTTCTTC. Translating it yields CASSLARSAYNEQFF. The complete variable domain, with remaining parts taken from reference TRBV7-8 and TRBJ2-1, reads GAGVSQSPRYKVAKRGQDVALRCDPISGHVSLFWYQQALGQGPEFLTYFQNEAQLDKSGLPSDRFFAERPEGSVSTLKIQRTQQEDSAVYLCASSLARSAYNEQFFGPGTRLTVL.

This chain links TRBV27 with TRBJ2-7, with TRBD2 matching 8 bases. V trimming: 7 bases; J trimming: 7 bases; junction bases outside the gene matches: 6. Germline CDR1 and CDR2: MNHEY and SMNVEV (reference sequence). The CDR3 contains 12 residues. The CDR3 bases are TGTGCCAGCAAGCATGCGGGAGGAGAGCAGTACTTC. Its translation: CASKHAGGEQYF.

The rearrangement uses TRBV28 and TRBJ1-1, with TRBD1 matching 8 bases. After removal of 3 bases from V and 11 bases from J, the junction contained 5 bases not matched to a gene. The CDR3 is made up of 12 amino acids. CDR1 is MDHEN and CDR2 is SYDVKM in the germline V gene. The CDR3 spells CASSLRGTGAFF. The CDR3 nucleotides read TGTGCCAGCAGTTTGAGGGGGACAGGCGCTTTCTTT.

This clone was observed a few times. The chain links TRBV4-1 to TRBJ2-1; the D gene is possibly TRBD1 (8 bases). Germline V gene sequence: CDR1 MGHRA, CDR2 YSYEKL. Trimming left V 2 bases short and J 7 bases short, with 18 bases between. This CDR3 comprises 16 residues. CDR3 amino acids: CASSQYRGGFGNEQFF. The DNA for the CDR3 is TGCGCCAGCAGCCAATACAGGGGGGGCTTCGGAAATGAGCAGTTCTTC.

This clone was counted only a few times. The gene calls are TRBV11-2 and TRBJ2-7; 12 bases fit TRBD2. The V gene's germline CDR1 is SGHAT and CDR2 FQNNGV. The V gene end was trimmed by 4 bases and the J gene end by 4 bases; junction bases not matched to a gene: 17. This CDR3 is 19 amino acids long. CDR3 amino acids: CASSSRLAGATIGIYEQYF. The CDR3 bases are TGTGCCAGCAGCTCCCGACTAGCGGGAGCCACTATCGGGATTTACGAGCAGTACTTC.